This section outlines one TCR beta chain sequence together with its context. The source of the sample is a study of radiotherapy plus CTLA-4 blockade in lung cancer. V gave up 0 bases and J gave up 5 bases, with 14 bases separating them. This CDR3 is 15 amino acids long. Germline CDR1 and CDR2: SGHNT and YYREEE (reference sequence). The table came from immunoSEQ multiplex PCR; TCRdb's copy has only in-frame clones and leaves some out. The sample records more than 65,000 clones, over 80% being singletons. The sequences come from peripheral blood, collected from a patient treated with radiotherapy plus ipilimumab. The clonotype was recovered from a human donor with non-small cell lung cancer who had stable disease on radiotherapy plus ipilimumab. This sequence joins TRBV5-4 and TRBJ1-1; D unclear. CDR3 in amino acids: CASSLGGMRRTEAFF. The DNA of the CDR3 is TGTGCCAGCAGCTTGGGAGGGATGAGGCGGACTGAAGCTTTCTTT.